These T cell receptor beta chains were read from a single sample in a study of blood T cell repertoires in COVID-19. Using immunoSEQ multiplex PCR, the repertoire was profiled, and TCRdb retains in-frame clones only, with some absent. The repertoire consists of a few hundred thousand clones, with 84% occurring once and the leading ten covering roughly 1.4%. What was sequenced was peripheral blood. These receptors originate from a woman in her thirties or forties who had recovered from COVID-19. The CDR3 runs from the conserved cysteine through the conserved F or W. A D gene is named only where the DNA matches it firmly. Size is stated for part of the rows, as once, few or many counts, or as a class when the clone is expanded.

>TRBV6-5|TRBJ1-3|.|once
TGTGCCAGCAGTTACTCGGCAATCTCTGGAAACACCATATATTTT
CASSYSAISGNTIYF
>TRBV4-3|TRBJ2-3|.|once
TGCGCCAGCAGCCAAGATCCTGCTAAAGATACGCAGTATTTT
CASSQDPAKDTQYF
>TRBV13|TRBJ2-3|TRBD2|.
TGTGCCAGCAGCCCGGGGGGGGGCACGGTGGGTTATACGCAGTATTTT
CASSPGGGTVGYTQYF
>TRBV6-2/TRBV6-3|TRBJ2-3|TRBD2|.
TGTGCCAGCAGTTTAGGGGGAGCGGGGGACTCAGATACGCAGTATTTT
CASSLGGAGDSDTQYF
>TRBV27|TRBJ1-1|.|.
TGTGCCAGCAAGGAAGCCAGGGTGAACACTGAAGCTTTCTTT
CASKEARVNTEAFF
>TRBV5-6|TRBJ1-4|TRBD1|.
TGTGCCAGCAGCCGACAGGGGACCGATGAAAAACTGTTTTTT
CASSRQGTDEKLFF
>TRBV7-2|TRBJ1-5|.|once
TGTGCCAGCAGCTTAATGATTGGACAGAATCAGCCCCAGCATTTT
CASSLMIGQNQPQHF
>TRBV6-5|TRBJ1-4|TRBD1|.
TGTGCCAGCAGAGACAGGGCTTATGGCGAAAAACTGTTTTTT
CASRDRAYGEKLFF
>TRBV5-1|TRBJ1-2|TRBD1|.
TGCGCCAGCAGCTGGGGAGGACAGGGTGGGGATGGCTACACCTTC
CASSWGGQGGDGYTF
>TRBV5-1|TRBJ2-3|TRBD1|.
TGCGCCAGCAGCCGGACAGGCTCAACTAGCACAGATACGCAGTATTTT
CASSRTGSTSTDTQYF
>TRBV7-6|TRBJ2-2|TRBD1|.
TGTGCCAGCGGCCACAGGGGGTTTGACACCGGGGAGCTGTTTTTT
CASGHRGFDTGELFF
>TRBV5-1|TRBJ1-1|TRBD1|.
TGCGCCAGCAGCTTATCCGGGACAGTTACTGAAGCTTTCTTT
CASSLSGTVTEAFF
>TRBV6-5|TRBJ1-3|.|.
TGTGCCAGCGGATTTGGGGGGTTAAACACCATATATTTT
CASGFGGLNTIYF
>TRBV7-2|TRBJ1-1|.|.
TGTGCCAGCAGCTTCAGTCGTGTGGCAGTCACTGAAGCTTTCTTT
CASSFSRVAVTEAFF
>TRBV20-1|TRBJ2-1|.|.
TGCAGTGCGAGAGTTGGCCATGAGCAGTTCTTC
CSARVGHEQFF
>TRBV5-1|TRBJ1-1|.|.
TGCGCCAGCAGCTTGGTGGCCAGTATGAACACTGAAGCTTTCTTT
CASSLVASMNTEAFF
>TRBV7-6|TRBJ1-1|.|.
TGTGCCAGCAGCTTAGTGGCCAGGGCCCCTGAAGCTTTCTTT
CASSLVARAPEAFF
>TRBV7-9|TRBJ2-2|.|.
TGTGCCAGCAGCTTAGTCGGTAGCGGAACCGGGGAGCTGTTTTTT
CASSLVGSGTGELFF
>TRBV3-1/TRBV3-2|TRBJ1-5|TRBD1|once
TGTGCCAGCAGCCATGGACAGGGAGGACAGCCCCAGCATTTT
CASSHGQGGQPQHF
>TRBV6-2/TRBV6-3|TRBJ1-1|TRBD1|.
TGTGCCAGCAGTACGCGGGACAGAAGGTCAGCTTTCTTT
CASSTRDRRSAFF
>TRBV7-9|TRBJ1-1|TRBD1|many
TGTGCCAGCAGCTCAGGACAGGGTGAGACTGAAGCTTTCTTT
CASSSGQGETEAFF
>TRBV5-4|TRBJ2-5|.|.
TGTGCCAGCAGCTCGGACCCGGGGAACCAAGAGACCCAGTACTTC
CASSSDPGNQETQYF
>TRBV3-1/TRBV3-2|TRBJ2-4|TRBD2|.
TGTGCCAGCAGCCAAGGGAACGGACTAGCGGGGGGCCTAAACATTCAGTACTTC
CASSQGNGLAGGLNIQYF
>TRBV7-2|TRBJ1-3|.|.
TGTGCCAGCAGCTTAATAGAGGGGAGGTTCGCTGGAAACACCATATATTTT
CASSLIEGRFAGNTIYF
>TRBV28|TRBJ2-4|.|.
TGTGCCACCGCGGTGGGTTTTAACATTCAGTACTTC
CATAVGFNIQYF
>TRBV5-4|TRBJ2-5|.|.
TGTGCCGCACGTACAGGGTTTAACCAAGAGACCCAGTACTTC
CAARTGFNQETQYF
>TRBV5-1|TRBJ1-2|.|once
TGCGCCAGCAGCTATAGGGGAGGGGGTAGAGGAAACTATGGCTACACCTTC
CASSYRGGGRGNYGYTF
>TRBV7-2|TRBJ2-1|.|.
TGTGCCAGCGGGGGGGCTTTCAATGAGCAGTTCTTC
CASGGAFNEQFF
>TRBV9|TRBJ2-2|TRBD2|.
TGTGCCAGCAGCGTTACTAGCGGGGGGGCGAACACCGGGGAGCTGTTTTTT
CASSVTSGGANTGELFF
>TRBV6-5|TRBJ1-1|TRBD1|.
TGTGCCAGCATCCCAGGGGGCACTGAAGCTTTCTTT
CASIPGGTEAFF
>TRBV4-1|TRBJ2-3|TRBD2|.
TGCGCCAGCAGCCAAGAGACCCCCCAGGCGGGGGGGTGGGATACGCAGTATTTT
CASSQETPQAGGWDTQYF
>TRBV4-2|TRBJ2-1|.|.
TGTGCCAGCAGCCGTCAAACAGGGTTGCCCTACAATGAGCAGTTCTTC
CASSRQTGLPYNEQFF